This is a list of T cell receptor beta chains from one sample in a study of identical twins. From the 5' RACE reads, TCRdb called clonotypes with MiXCR, one entry per CDR3 protein. This sample has 1.5 million to 2 million distinct CDR3 sequences, with around a third found just once. Sequenced sample: cord blood. These receptor sequences come from a newborn girl in good health. The CDR3 runs from the conserved cysteine through the conserved F or W. The D gene is left open where the match is weak. For some rows the clone size is stated as once, few or many, or as a class when expanded; others skip it.

TRBV7-9	NA	TRBJ2-5	few	CASSSVPQETQYF
TRBV30	NA	TRBJ1-4	few	CACGGRQVSTNEKLFF
TRBV12-3/TRBV12-4	TRBD2	TRBJ2-7	few	CASSQRDRGLAGGLYEQYF
TRBV12-3/TRBV12-4	NA	TRBJ1-6	NA	CASRPAGGRNSPLHF
TRBV11-2	TRBD2	TRBJ2-7	NA	CASSLVGGAGLSQEQYF
TRBV24-1	NA	TRBJ2-5	few	CATSDGQPQETQYF
TRBV28	TRBD1	TRBJ2-7	few	CASIPGQGNWEQYF
TRBV12-3/TRBV12-4	NA	TRBJ2-1	NA	CASRGPGPIAYNEQFF
TRBV29-1	TRBD1	TRBJ1-1	few	CSVANRRARTGGMNTEAFF
TRBV4-1	NA	TRBJ2-1	NA	CASSQDWARGGNEQFF
TRBV21-1	NA	TRBJ1-6	few	CASGPDSGGNSPLHF
TRBV4-2	NA	TRBJ1-4	once	CASSQDSHKTNEKLFF
TRBV4-2	TRBD1	TRBJ2-1	NA	CASSQAAGGIPYNEQFF
TRBV20-1	NA	TRBJ1-1	NA	CSAQFEVVTEAFF
TRBV20-1	TRBD2	TRBJ2-7	NA	CSARTSGRRIEQYF
TRBV14	NA	TRBJ2-3	many	CASSQGGFQTQYF
TRBV5-1	TRBD2	TRBJ2-3	NA	CASSPALAGGTDTQYF
TRBV13	NA	TRBJ2-7	NA	CASSLSAGAYNEQYF
TRBV27	NA	TRBJ2-5	few	CASSFFGGETQYF
TRBV2	TRBD2	TRBJ2-7	few	CASTERERSYEQYF
TRBV2	TRBD1	TRBJ1-2	NA	CASSVTGYNYGYTF
TRBV20-1	NA	TRBJ2-7	few	CSASKSDSYEQYF
TRBV12-3/TRBV12-4	NA	TRBJ2-1	few	CASSLASSSHYREQFF
TRBV12-3/TRBV12-4	NA	TRBJ1-4	NA	CASRTYQGRGEKLFF
TRBV20-1	NA	TRBJ1-4	few	CSARQVLNEKLFF
TRBV28	TRBD2	TRBJ2-4	NA	CATGLVTKNIQYF
TRBV2	NA	TRBJ2-5	NA	CASSDRIGETQYF
TRBV12-3/TRBV12-4	TRBD2	TRBJ2-7	NA	CASSLWGEGTRSSYEQYF
TRBV5-5	NA	NA	NA	CASSRPTPFSYNEQYF
TRBV20-1	TRBD2	TRBJ2-7	few	CSAKKTSAGEQYF
TRBV21-1	NA	TRBJ1-5	few	CASTKVWEPLHPQHF
TRBV6-2/TRBV6-3	TRBD2	TRBJ2-7	NA	CASSYSTSGDGQYF
TRBV5-6	NA	TRBJ1-5	few	CASSFGTVSSNQPQHF
TRBV18	NA	TRBJ2-3	once	CASSLGTVSGDTQYF
TRBV14	NA	TRBJ2-4	NA	CASSRIFRIWDLQNIQYF
TRBV3-1	TRBD2	TRBJ2-3	few	CASSQGYLAGVTDTQYF
TRBV20-1	TRBD1	TRBJ2-3	NA	CSAGDRRFPDTQYF
TRBV20-1	NA	TRBJ2-1	few	CSARAGYYNEQFF
TRBV7-9	TRBD1	TRBJ1-5	NA	CASSSEPTGPNQPQHF
TRBV2	TRBD1	TRBJ2-7	NA	CASSDVSGQGPYEQYF
TRBV12-5	NA	TRBJ1-5	few	CASGLVNQPQHF
TRBV20-1	TRBD2	TRBJ2-1	NA	CSARALGAGGGNEQFF
TRBV27	TRBD2	TRBJ2-3	NA	CASSLRVAGGYTDTQYF
TRBV4-2	NA	TRBJ2-7	many	CASSQDVGPPYEQYF
TRBV25-1	NA	TRBJ2-5	NA	CASSEFRTGGNQETQYF
TRBV28	TRBD1	TRBJ2-3	NA	CASREPGQGTDTQYF
TRBV28	TRBD2	TRBJ2-7	NA	CASSFRLRPTRGLAGIYNEQYF
TRBV7-2	NA	TRBJ1-6	NA	CASSSWNSPLHF
TRBV2	NA	TRBJ1-1	NA	CASQQGRARSQAFF
TRBV20-1	TRBD1	TRBJ1-4	NA	CSAGQGTEKLFF
TRBV4-1	NA	TRBJ1-1	NA	CASSRFWENTEAFF
TRBV5-1	TRBD1	TRBJ2-2	many	CASSLRTGNTGELFF
TRBV29-1	NA	TRBJ1-2	NA	CSVEDRQSLYGYTF
TRBV12-3/TRBV12-4	TRBD1	TRBJ1-2	NA	CASSQRTGDMWYGFTF
TRBV6-1	TRBD2	NA	NA	CASTLLAGEYEQYF
TRBV4-2	TRBD2	TRBJ2-5	NA	CASSQDWTSGRMETQYF
TRBV10-2	TRBD2	TRBJ2-3	few	CASSVPWREDADTQYF